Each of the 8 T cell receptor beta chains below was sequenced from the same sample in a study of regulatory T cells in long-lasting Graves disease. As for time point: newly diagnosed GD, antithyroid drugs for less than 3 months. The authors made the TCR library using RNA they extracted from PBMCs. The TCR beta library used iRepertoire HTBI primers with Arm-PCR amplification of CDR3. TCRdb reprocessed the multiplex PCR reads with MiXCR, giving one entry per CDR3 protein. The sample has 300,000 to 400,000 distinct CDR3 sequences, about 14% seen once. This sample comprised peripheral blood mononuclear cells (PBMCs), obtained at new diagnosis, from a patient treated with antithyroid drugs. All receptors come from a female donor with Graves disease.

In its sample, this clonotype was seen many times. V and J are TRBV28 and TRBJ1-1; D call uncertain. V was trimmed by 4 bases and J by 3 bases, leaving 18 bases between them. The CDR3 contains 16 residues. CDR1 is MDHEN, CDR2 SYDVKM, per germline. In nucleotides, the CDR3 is TGTGCCAGCAGTTCAAACGGCGCCGACGGTGACACTGAAGCTTTCTTT. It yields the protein CASSSNGADGDTEAFF.

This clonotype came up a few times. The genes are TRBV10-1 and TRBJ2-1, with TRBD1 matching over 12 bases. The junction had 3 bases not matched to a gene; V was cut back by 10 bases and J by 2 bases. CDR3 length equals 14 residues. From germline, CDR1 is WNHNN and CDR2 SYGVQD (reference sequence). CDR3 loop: CATGTGGPYNEQFF. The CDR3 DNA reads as TGCGCCACCGGGACAGGGGGCCCCTACAATGAGCAGTTCTTC.

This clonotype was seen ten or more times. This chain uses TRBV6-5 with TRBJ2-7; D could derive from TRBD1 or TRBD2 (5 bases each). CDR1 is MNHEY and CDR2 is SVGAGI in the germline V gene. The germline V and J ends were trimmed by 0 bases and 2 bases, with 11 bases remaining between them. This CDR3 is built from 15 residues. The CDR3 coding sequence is TGTGCCAGCAGTTACTCGACCGGGGCGGCCTACGAGCAGTACTTC. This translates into CASSYSTGAAYEQYF.

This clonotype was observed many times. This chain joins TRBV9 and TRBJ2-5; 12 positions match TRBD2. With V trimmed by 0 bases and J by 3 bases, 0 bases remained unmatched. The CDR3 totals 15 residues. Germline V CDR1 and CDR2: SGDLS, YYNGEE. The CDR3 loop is CASSVGTSGEETQYF. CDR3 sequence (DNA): TGTGCCAGCAGCGTAGGGACTAGCGGGGAAGAGACCCAGTACTTC.

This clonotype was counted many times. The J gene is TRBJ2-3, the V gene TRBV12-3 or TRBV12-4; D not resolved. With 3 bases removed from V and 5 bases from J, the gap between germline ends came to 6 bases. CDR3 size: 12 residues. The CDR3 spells CASSFSLDTQYF. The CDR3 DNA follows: TGTGCCAGCAGTTTCAGCTTAGATACGCAGTATTTT.

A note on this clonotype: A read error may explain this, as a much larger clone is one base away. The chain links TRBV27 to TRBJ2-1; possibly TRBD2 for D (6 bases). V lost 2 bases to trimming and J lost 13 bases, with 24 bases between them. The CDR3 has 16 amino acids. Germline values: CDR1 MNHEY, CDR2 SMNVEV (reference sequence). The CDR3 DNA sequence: TGTGCCAGCAGTTTAGATTGGCCTAGCGTACAAGAGACCCAGTTCTTC. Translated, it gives CASSLDWPSVQETQFF.

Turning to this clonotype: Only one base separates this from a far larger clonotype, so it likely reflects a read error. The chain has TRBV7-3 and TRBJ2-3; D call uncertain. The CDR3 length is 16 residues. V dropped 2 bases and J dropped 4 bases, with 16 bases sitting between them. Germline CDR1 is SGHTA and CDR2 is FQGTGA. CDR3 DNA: TGTGCCAGCAGCTTAGCCTTGGCAGGTCGAGCAGATACGCAGTATTTT. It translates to CASSLALAGRADTQYF.

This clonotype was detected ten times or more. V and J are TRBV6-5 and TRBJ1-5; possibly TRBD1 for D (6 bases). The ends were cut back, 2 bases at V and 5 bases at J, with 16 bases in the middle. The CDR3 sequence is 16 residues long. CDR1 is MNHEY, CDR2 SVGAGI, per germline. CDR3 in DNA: TGTGCCAGCAGTTACGACCCTTCAGGGGCCTATCAGCCCCAGCATTTT. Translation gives CASSYDPSGAYQPQHF.